This T cell receptor beta chain was sequenced during a study of Graves' ophthalmopathy and Graves' hyperthyroidism. As for the study in general: No progression to ophthalmopathy over 18 months defined stable hyperthyroidism. Study-level points and caveats: Blood contained most expanded thyroid clonotypes exceeding 0.001 frequency.

Aged 18 to 65, hyperthyroidism patients had been newly diagnosed, with under 2 months' duration. Comment on this clonotype: Its matching antigen is unknown.

V gave up 4 bases and J gave up 4 bases; unmatched junction bases: 6. CDR1 MGHDK and CDR2 SYGVNS come from the germline V gene. The CDR3 consists of 15 residues. TCR beta CDR3 regions were amplified from RNA transcripts. HTBI primers were used in a first-round RT-PCR, which preceded a second-round multiplex PCR. TCRdb re-called the multiplex PCR reads through MiXCR, storing one row per CDR3 protein. The profile covers around 1,000,000 distinct CDR3 sequences, with about 36% appearing a single time and around 10% taken by the ten largest. The rearrangement links TRBV25-1 to TRBJ1-1; 10 bases agree with TRBD1. The receptor was isolated from an adult man with Graves' hyperthyroidism. The sequenced sample consisted of peripheral blood or thyroid tissue (not recorded which). The CDR3 DNA sequence: TGTGCCAGCAGTGCTAGAAGGACAGGGGGCACTGAAGCTTTCTTT. It encodes CASSARRTGGTEAFF.